Below are 21 T cell receptor beta chains sequenced from a single sample in a study of radiotherapy plus CTLA-4 blockade in lung cancer. Sequenced by immunoSEQ multiplex PCR; TCRdb stores in-frame clones only, minus some. The top ten clones hold 4% to 5% of a sample with approximately 60,000 clones, roughly 80% of them seen once. Source: peripheral blood, taken from a patient treated with radiotherapy plus ipilimumab. All receptors come from a human donor with non-small cell lung cancer who had a complete response to radiotherapy plus ipilimumab.

CDR3 amino acids: CASSLDVYGYTF. The CDR3 coding sequence is TGTGCCAGCAGCTTAGACGTCTATGGCTACACCTTC. The chain joins TRBV28 to TRBJ1-2, with unresolved D. CDR1 and CDR2 (germline): MDHEN, SYDVKM. CDR3 length equals 12 residues. Trimming removed 6 bases at V and 4 bases at J, with 9 bases between.

The rearrangement joins TRBV6-1 to TRBJ1-2; 7 bases fit TRBD1. Trimming removed 5 bases from V and 5 bases from J; junction bases left unmatched: 2. Germline V CDR1 and CDR2: MNHNS, SASEGT. This CDR3 spans 12 amino acids. CDR3 sequence reads: CASSQGEYGYTF. For the CDR3, the DNA is TGTGCCAGCAGTCAGGGGGAATATGGCTACACCTTC.

This clone was observed a few times. The rearrangement joins TRBV6-5 to TRBJ2-1; TRBD2 is a possible D gene (5 bases). The CDR3 has 15 amino acids. CDR1 MNHEY and CDR2 SVGAGI come from the germline V gene. V lost 6 bases and J 3 bases, leaving 15 bases between the germline ends. For the CDR3, the DNA is TGTGCCAGCAGAACGGGATTGGCGTTCTACAATGAGCAGTTCTTC. Residues: CASRTGLAFYNEQFF.

The rearrangement joins TRBV7-8 to TRBJ1-1; 10 bases are shared with TRBD1. The trim removed 1 base at V and 0 bases at J, leaving 11 bases unmatched. Germline CDR1 is SGHVS and CDR2 is FQNEAQ. The CDR3 sequence is 19 residues long. The CDR3 DNA is TGTGCCAGCAGCTTAGAGGGGACAGGGGCGGTCTTATTGAACACTGAAGCTTTCTTT. Protein product: CASSLEGTGAVLLNTEAFF.

The V and J genes are TRBV10-3 and TRBJ2-7, with TRBD2 matching 11 bases. The trim removed 5 bases at V and 0 bases at J, leaving 12 bases unmatched. Germline V gene sequence: CDR1 ENHRY, CDR2 SYGVKD. This CDR3 contains 18 residues. For the CDR3, the DNA is TGTGCCATCAGTCAAGGGGCGACTAGCGGGGATTTCTCCTACGAGCAGTACTTC. Protein sequence: CAISQGATSGDFSYEQYF.

This clone was seen only a few times. The V gene is TRBV7-9, the J gene TRBJ1-5; 9 bases match TRBD1. J was trimmed by 7 bases and V by 4 bases; bases with no gene match: 5. The germline V gene encodes CDR1 SEHNR and CDR2 FQNEAQ (reference sequence). This CDR3 contains 14 residues. CDR3 in amino acids: CASSSGQGAQPQHF. CDR3 nucleotides: TGTGCCAGCAGCTCGGGACAGGGCGCCCAGCCCCAGCATTTT. The full variable domain, with the rest looked up from reference TRBV7-9 and TRBJ1-5, is DTGVSQNPRHKITKRGQNVTFRCDPISEHNRLYWYRQTLGQGPEFLTYFQNEAQLEKSRLLSDRFSAERPKGSFSTLEIQRTEQGDSAMYLCASSSGQGAQPQHFGDGTRLSIL.

This clone has a handful of counts. This sequence joins TRBV7-9 and TRBJ2-2; D not certain. V was cut by 1 base and J by 1 base, with 13 bases left in between. Germline CDR1 SEHNR, CDR2 FQNEAQ (reference sequence). The length of the CDR3 is 17 residues. For the CDR3, the DNA is TGTGCCAGCAGCTTAGGGGGTCTCTCATTGAACACCGGGGAGCTGTTTTTT. Its translation: CASSLGGLSLNTGELFF.

This clone was detected a few times. V usage is TRBV27 and J usage is TRBJ1-5; TRBD1 agrees at 10 bases. The J segment lost 4 bases and the V segment lost 8 bases, leaving 2 bases of the junction unmatched. The CDR3 extends over 13 amino acids. Germline-derived CDR1 and CDR2 are MNHEY and SMNVEV (reference sequence). CDR3 nucleotides: TGTGCCAGCCGGGACAGGGGTAATCAGCCCCAGCATTTT. Encoded protein: CASRDRGNQPQHF.

The chain uses TRBV27 and TRBJ1-4, with D hard to call. This CDR3 region has 13 residues. Germline CDR1 and CDR2: MNHEY and SMNVEV (reference sequence). The V end was cut by 4 bases, the J end by 10 bases, with 13 bases between. The CDR3: CASSSDTLGKLFF. Written as DNA, the CDR3 is TGTGCCAGCAGTTCCGACACCCTCGGAAAACTGTTTTTT.

The chain employs TRBV6-5 and TRBJ1-2; TRBD1 agrees at 10 bases. Unmatched junction bases numbered 5, after V lost 6 bases and J lost 4 bases. CDR3 length: 14 amino acids. Germline CDR1 and CDR2: MNHEY and SVGAGI. CDR3 nucleotides: TGTGCCAGCAGAGGGACAGGGGCTGGCTATGGCTACACCTTC. Its protein is CASRGTGAGYGYTF.

This clone was counted only a few times. The V and J genes are TRBV7-8 and TRBJ1-1; 8 bases match TRBD1. Germline V gene sequence: CDR1 SGHVS, CDR2 FQNEAQ. The V and J ends lost 2 bases and 6 bases, in that order; junction bases with no gene match: 14. The CDR3 is 17 residues long. The CDR3 sequence: CASSLSAGGSTKAEAFF. In DNA form, the CDR3 reads TGTGCCAGCAGCTTATCGGCAGGGGGCTCTACTAAGGCTGAAGCTTTCTTT.

The genes are TRBV18 and TRBJ2-1; 9 bases agree with TRBD2. The V and J ends lost 2 bases and 9 bases, in that order; junction bases with no gene match: 14. The CDR3 contains 17 residues. The germline V gene encodes CDR1 KGHSH and CDR2 LQKENI. DNA for the CDR3: TGTGCCAGCTCACCAAGCACTAAGGGACTAGCCTTTGGTGAGCAGTTCTTC. Translating gives CASSPSTKGLAFGEQFF.

This clone came up a few times. The chain couples TRBV19 to TRBJ1-5; D unresolved. The CDR3 loop spans 13 amino acids. Per the germline V gene, CDR1 is LNHDA and CDR2 is SQIVND (reference sequence). V lost 5 bases and J lost 7, with 12 bases in between. The CDR3, as DNA: TGTGCCAGTAGTGTGCGCCTTGAGCAGCCCCAGCATTTT. Translating gives CASSVRLEQPQHF.

The chain employs TRBV30 and TRBJ1-2, with 8 bases identical to TRBD1. The V and J ends lost 2 bases and 8 bases, in that order; junction bases with no gene match: 13. Germline V lookup: CDR1 GTSNPN, CDR2 SVGIG (reference sequence). CDR3 length equals 15 residues. This CDR3 is CAWSSKRTGTEGYTF. CDR3 DNA: TGTGCCTGGAGTTCAAAAAGGACAGGGACTGAAGGCTACACCTTC.

This chain connects TRBV12-5 to TRBJ2-1; TRBD2 aligns across 14 bases. J lost 6 bases, V lost 1 base, and 8 bases had no gene match. The V gene's germline CDR1 is LGHNT and CDR2 FRNRAP. The CDR3 has 18 amino acids. The CDR3 DNA is TGTGCTAGTGGTTTGGCCCGATCCGGGACTAGCGGGAGCAATGAGCAGTTCTTC. Its translation is CASGLARSGTSGSNEQFF. The full variable domain, its missing parts supplied by reference TRBV12-5 and TRBJ2-1, is DARVTQTPRHKVTEMGQEVTMRCQPILGHNTVFWYRQTMMQGLELLAYFRNRAPLDDSGMPKDRFSAEMPDATLATLKIQPSEPRDSAVYFCASGLARSGTSGSNEQFFGPGTRLTVL.

The gene calls are TRBV7-9 and TRBJ1-2, with D hard to call. V dropped 0 bases and J dropped 4 bases, with 9 bases sitting between them. CDR1 and CDR2 (germline): SEHNR, FQNEAQ (reference sequence). This CDR3 contains 14 residues. The CDR3 sequence is CASSLALPGYGYTF. CDR3 in DNA: TGTGCCAGCAGCTTAGCGCTACCAGGCTATGGCTACACCTTC.

The count of this clone is one. The chain joins TRBV7-2 to TRBJ2-3; a weak D match, TRBD1 (6 bases). CDR1 and CDR2 (germline): SGHTA, FQGNSA. The CDR3 runs to 15 residues. The germline V and J ends were trimmed by 3 bases and 6 bases, with 16 bases remaining between them. CDR3 in amino acids: CASSFTGPPADTQYF. Here the CDR3 DNA reads TGTGCCAGCAGCTTTACAGGGCCCCCGGCCGATACGCAGTATTTT.

Here the CDR3 reads CASSFFEFREDTIYF. In nucleotides, the CDR3 is TGTGCCAGCAGCTTTTTTGAATTCCGTGAAGACACCATATATTTT. The V call is TRBV5-4, the J call TRBJ1-3; unclear D gene. V lost 2 bases to trimming and J lost 8 bases, with 17 bases between them. From germline, CDR1 is SGHNT and CDR2 YYREEE (reference sequence). The CDR3 consists of 15 residues.

V is TRBV2 and J is TRBJ2-2; 7 bases are a match to TRBD1. The CDR3 has 15 residues. Per germline, CDR1 SNHLY and CDR2 FYNNEI. V was clipped by 4 bases and J by 6 bases; unmatched bases: 8. CDR3 protein: CASSGQGVFAGELFF. In DNA form, the CDR3 reads TGTGCCAGCAGTGGGCAGGGGGTTTTTGCCGGGGAGCTGTTTTTT.

The chain joins TRBV19 to TRBJ1-1; D gene unclear. Germline assignment: CDR1 LNHDA and CDR2 SQIVND (reference sequence). The CDR3 runs to 13 residues. V dropped 5 bases and J dropped 3 bases, with 10 bases sitting between them. The CDR3 DNA is TGTGCCAGTAGTGAATCAGGCCACACTGAAGCTTTCTTT. Translated, it gives CASSESGHTEAFF.

This clone was seen more than once but under ten times. V gene TRBV6-1 combines with J gene TRBJ1-2; 7 bases align to TRBD1. The CDR3 is made up of 15 amino acids. Germline CDR1 reads MNHNS; CDR2 reads SASEGT. Trimming took 6 bases from V and 5 from J; bases not matched to a gene: 12. The CDR3 nucleotides read TGTGCCAGCAGGGGGGACAGACAAAGAATTTATGGCTACACCTTC. As protein: CASRGDRQRIYGYTF.